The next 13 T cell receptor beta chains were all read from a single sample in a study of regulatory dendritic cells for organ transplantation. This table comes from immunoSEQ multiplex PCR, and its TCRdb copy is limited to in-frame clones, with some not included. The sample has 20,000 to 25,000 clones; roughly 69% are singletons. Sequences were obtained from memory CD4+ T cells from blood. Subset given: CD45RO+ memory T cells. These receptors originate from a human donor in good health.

The CDR3 DNA is TGCGCCAGCAGCCGTAGCGGGGGGTTGAATGAGCAGTTCTTC. It encodes CASSRSGGLNEQFF. This rearrangement joins TRBV5-1 to TRBJ2-1; 10 bases fit TRBD2. V gave up 4 bases and J gave up 7 bases; unmatched junction bases: 5. The CDR3 runs 14 residues. CDR1 and CDR2 (germline): SGHRS, YFSETQ.

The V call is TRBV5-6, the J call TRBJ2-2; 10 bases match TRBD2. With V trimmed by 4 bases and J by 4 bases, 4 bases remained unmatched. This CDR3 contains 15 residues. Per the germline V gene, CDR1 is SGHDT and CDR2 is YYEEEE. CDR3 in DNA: TGTGCCAGCAGCCTAAGCGGGGGGGCCACCGGGGAGCTGTTTTTT. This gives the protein CASSLSGGATGELFF.

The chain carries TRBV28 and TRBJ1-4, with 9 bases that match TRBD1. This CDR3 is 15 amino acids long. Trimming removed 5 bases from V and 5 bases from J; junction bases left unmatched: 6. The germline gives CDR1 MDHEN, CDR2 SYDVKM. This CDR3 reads CASSRFGTGNEKLFF. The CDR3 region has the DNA TGTGCCAGCAGTCGATTCGGGACAGGGAATGAAAAACTGTTTTTT.

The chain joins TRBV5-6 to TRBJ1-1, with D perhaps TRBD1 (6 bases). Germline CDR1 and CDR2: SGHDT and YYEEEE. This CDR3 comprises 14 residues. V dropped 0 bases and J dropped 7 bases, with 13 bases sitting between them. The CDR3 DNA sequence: TGTGCCAGCAGCTTGGTTGGGGGGGGGCTTGAAGCTTTCTTT. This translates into CASSLVGGGLEAFF.

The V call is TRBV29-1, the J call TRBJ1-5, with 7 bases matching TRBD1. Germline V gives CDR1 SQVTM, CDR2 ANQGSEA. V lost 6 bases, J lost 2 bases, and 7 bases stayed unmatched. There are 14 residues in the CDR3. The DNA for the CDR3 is TGCAGCGTAAGACAGGGTCCGGGCAATCAGCCCCAGCATTTT. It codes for CSVRQGPGNQPQHF. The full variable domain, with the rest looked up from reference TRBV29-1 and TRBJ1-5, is SAVISQKPSRDICQRGTSLTIQCQVDSQVTMMFWYRQQPGQSLTLIATANQGSEATYESGFVIDKFPISRPNLTFSTLTVSNMSPEDSSIYLCSVRQGPGNQPQHFGDGTRLSIL.

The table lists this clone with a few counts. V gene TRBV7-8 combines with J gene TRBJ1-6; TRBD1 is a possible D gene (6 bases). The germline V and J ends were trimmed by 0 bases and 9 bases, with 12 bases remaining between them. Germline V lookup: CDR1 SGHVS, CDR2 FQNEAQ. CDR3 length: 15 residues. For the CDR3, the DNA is TGTGCCAGCAGCTTAGCGGAACAGGGTATTTCACCCCTCCACTTT. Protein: CASSLAEQGISPLHF.

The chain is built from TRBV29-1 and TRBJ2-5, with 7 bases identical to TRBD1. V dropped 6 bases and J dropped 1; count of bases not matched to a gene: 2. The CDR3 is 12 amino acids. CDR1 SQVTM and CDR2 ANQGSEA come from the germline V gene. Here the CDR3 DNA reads TGCAGCGTGGGACAGACCCAAGAGACCCAGTACTTC. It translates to CSVGQTQETQYF.

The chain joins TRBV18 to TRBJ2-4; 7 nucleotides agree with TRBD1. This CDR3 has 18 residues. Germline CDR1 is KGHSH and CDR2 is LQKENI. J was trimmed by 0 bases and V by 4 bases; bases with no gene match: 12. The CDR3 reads CASSLGQVDFLAKNIQYF. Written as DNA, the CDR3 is TGTGCCAGCTCACTCGGACAGGTCGACTTCCTAGCCAAAAACATTCAGTACTTC.

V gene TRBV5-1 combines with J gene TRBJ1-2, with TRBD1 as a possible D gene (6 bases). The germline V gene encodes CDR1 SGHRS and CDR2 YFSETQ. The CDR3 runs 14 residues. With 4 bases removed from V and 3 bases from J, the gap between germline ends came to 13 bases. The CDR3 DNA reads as TGCGCCAGCAGCACACAGGGCGGTGACTATGGCTACACCTTC. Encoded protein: CASSTQGGDYGYTF.

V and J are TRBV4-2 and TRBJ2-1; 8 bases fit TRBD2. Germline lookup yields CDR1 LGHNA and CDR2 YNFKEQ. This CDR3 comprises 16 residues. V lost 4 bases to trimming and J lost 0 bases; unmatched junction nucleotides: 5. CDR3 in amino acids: CASSLGGTSSYNEQFF. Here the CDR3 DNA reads TGTGCCAGCAGCCTTGGGGGGACTAGCTCCTACAATGAGCAGTTCTTC.

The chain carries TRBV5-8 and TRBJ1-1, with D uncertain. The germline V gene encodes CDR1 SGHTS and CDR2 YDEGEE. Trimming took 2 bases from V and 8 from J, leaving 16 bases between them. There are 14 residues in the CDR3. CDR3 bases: TGTGCCAGCAGCTTCCGGACTCTCTCTCTGGAAGCTTTCTTT. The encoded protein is CASSFRTLSLEAFF.

Written as DNA, the CDR3 is TGTGCCAGCAGTGATACAGGGGGATCGCAGCCCCAGCATTTT. The encoded protein is CASSDTGGSQPQHF. The J gene is TRBJ1-5, the V gene TRBV25-1, with 8 nucleotides matching TRBD1. The CDR3 is 14 residues long. After removal of 3 bases from V and 7 bases from J, the junction contained 5 bases not matched to a gene. Germline assignment: CDR1 MGHDK and CDR2 SYGVNS.

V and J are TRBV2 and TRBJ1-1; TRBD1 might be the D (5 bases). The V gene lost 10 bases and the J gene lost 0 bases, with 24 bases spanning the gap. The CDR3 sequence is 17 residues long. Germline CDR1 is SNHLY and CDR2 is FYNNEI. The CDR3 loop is CATTVQGFTLLNTEAFF. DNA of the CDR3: TGTGCCACCACAGTCCAGGGTTTTACTTTGCTGAACACTGAAGCTTTCTTT.